The TCR beta chain described here comes from a study of T cell responses to AZD1222 COVID-19 vaccine. The overall study: Second-dose intervals of approximately 4 or approximately 12 weeks were pooled.

The V end was cut by 0 bases, the J end by 2 bases, with 11 bases between. There are 15 residues in the CDR3. Germline CDR1 reads SGHAT; CDR2 reads FQDESV (reference sequence). Measured with immunoSEQ multiplex PCR; TCRdb has only the in-frame clones, and not every one. The sample lists approximately 90,000 clones, about 91% occurring once. A word on this clone: Its specificity is unknown.

Whole-study results and caveats: Donors were mostly white British, more females; clonal diversity possibly underestimated. Seropositive AZD1222 recipients at baseline numbered only five or six. Breadth and depth of Spike-specific TCRs rose after two AZD1222 doses.

This TCR derives from an adult in good health. The sample in question was peripheral blood, obtained on day 0 of AZD1222 vaccination. The chain links TRBV11-1 to TRBJ2-7, with D perhaps TRBD1 (6 bases). The CDR3 sequence is CASSLARNRAYEQYF. CDR3 in DNA: TGTGCCAGCAGCTTAGCGCGGAACAGGGCCTACGAGCAGTACTTC.